This TCR beta chain emerged from a study of blood T cells in healthy people across ages. Regarding the study as a whole: Estimates based on one million T cells were treated as lower bounds.

Regarding this clonotype: What it recognizes is unknown.

A second PCR of roughly 7 to 11 cycles used a sample-barcoded 5' primer and a J-beta primer mix. A minimum of 3 million CDR3-containing paired-end reads was obtained for each sample. From the 5' RACE reads, TCRdb called clonotypes with MiXCR, one entry per CDR3 protein. The sample records roughly 680,000 distinct CDR3 sequences, around 48% being singletons. CDR3 length equals 14 residues. Trimming cost V 5 bases and J 4 bases; bases outside gene matches: 4. Every sample had a minimum of 6 million PBMCs isolated. The receptor comes from a woman between 55 and 75 years old in good health. The source material was blood. V is TRBV12-3 or TRBV12-4 and J is TRBJ1-2; 10 bases agree with TRBD1. CDR3 sequence reads: CASSVWDRGYGYTF. CDR3 DNA: TGTGCCAGCAGTGTTTGGGACAGGGGCTATGGCTACACCTTC.